This T cell receptor (beta chain) was documented in a study of cytomegalovirus exposure and HLA in healthy donors. This clone was observed a handful of times. CDR3 length equals 14 residues. V lost 0 bases and J 2 bases, leaving 8 bases between the germline ends. Germline values: CDR1 SEHNR, CDR2 FQNEAQ (reference sequence). Both 60 Vbeta primers and 13 Jbeta primers went into the PCR. The protocol was immunoSEQ multiplex PCR, while the TCRdb copy is restricted to in-frame clones and leaves out a portion. The table has about 100,000 clones, 65% to 75% seen once; the top ten hold less than 15%. Sequences were obtained from PBMCs. V usage is TRBV7-9 and J usage is TRBJ2-7, with D possibly matching TRBD1 (6 bases). The receptor comes from a woman in her 70s in good health and CMV-seropositive. DNA of the CDR3: TGTGCCAGCAGCTTAGCAGGGGGTACCTACGAGCAGTACTTC. It codes for CASSLAGGTYEQYF.